This entry concerns a single T cell receptor (beta chain). The authors' processing: Reference gene primer amplification gave estimated nucleated cell counts. The repertoire was sequenced with immunoSEQ multiplex PCR; TCRdb's copy has only in-frame clones and lacks some. D and trimming were read from the DNA, whereas the V and J calls and clone size are those reported in that table. The sample includes about 410,000 clones, 75% to 90% seen only once; the top ten take approximately 1.5%. These data belong to a study of blood T cell repertoires in COVID-19. The CDR3 is made up of 13 amino acids. Germline loops: CDR1 SGHNT, CDR2 YENEEA. Trimming pared 5 bases from V and 2 bases from J, leaving 9 bases between.

V gene TRBV11-3 combines with J gene TRBJ2-5, with D perhaps matching TRBD2 (5 bases). Sequenced sample: peripheral blood. The clonotype originates from a woman in her thirties or forties with COVID-19, enrolled during active disease. The CDR3 spells CASSTGVQETQYF. The CDR3 DNA is TGTGCCAGCAGCACCGGGGTTCAAGAGACCCAGTACTTC.